These 10 T cell receptor beta chains share one sample of origin, sequenced in a study of T cell responses to AZD1222 COVID-19 vaccine. Using immunoSEQ multiplex PCR, the repertoire was profiled, and TCRdb retains in-frame clones only, with some absent. The table shows fewer than 130,000 clones, with around 90% occurring only once. The material was peripheral blood, obtained on day 0 of AZD1222 vaccination. Every receptor here comes from an adult in good health.

In nucleotides, the CDR3 is TGTGCCACCGGACAGGGGGCGAATTACAATGAGCAGTTCTTC. Translating it yields CATGQGANYNEQFF. The gene calls are TRBV19 and TRBJ2-1; 11 bases agree with TRBD1. The CDR3 is 14 residues long. V shed 10 bases and J 4 bases; nucleotides not matched to a gene: 6. CDR1 is LNHDA and CDR2 is SQIVND in the germline V gene (reference sequence).

This clone has more than one count but fewer than ten. V is TRBV3-1 (or the pseudogene TRBV3-2) and J is TRBJ1-1; 9 bases fit TRBD1. From germline, CDR1 is LGHDT and CDR2 YNNKEL (reference sequence). This CDR3 is 16 amino acids long. J gave up 7 bases and V 1 base, and 10 bases lay outside the gene matches. CDR3 sequence reads: CASSQVGDREGGEAFF. The CDR3 nucleotides are TGTGCCAGCAGCCAAGTGGGGGACAGGGAGGGAGGTGAAGCTTTCTTT.

This chain links TRBV20-1 with TRBJ2-1; possible D gene TRBD2, 5 bases. The CDR3 sequence is 15 residues long. V lost 3 bases and J 5 bases, leaving 17 bases between the germline ends. Germline V lookup: CDR1 DFQATT, CDR2 SNEGSKA (reference sequence). The CDR3 DNA sequence: TGCAGTGCTAGTGGCCAGGCTAGCAGCCACAATGAGCAGTTCTTC. Protein product: CSASGQASSHNEQFF.

This clone occurred once. The gene calls are TRBV7-8 and TRBJ2-3, with 9 bases lining up with TRBD2. CDR1 and CDR2 (germline): SGHVS, FQNEAQ. V lost 2 bases, J lost 4 bases, and 7 bases stayed unmatched. The CDR3 covers 16 residues. The CDR3 region has the DNA TGTGCCAGCAGCTTAAGGGGCGCGGGAGGGGCAGATACGCAGTATTTT. This gives the protein CASSLRGAGGADTQYF.

This sequence joins TRBV18 and TRBJ1-2, with 7 bases fitting TRBD1. V lost 0 bases and J lost 5; bases outside the gene matches: 3. The CDR3 is made up of 14 amino acids. The V gene's germline CDR1 is KGHSH and CDR2 LQKENI. This CDR3 reads CASSPPLTGYGYTF. CDR3 DNA: TGTGCCAGCTCACCACCGCTGACAGGGTATGGCTACACCTTC.

This chain connects TRBV5-1 to TRBJ1-5; TRBD1 might be the D (5 bases). V gave up 0 bases and J gave up 6 bases, with 10 bases separating them. CDR1 is SGHRS, CDR2 YFSETQ, per germline. The CDR3 runs 14 residues. The CDR3 here is CASSLGGTTQPQHF. Written as DNA, the CDR3 is TGCGCCAGCAGCTTGGGAGGGACGACTCAGCCCCAGCATTTT.

V gene TRBV14 combines with J gene TRBJ2-7; D is undetermined. V was cut by 3 bases and J by 5 bases, with 20 bases left in between. The germline V gene has CDR1 SGHDN and CDR2 FVKESK. CDR3 size: 16 residues. Here the CDR3 DNA reads TGTGCCAGCAGCCATTGGTTCGGGCCAACCCACCACGAGCAGTACTTC. Amino acids: CASSHWFGPTHHEQYF.

The V gene is TRBV2, the J gene TRBJ2-6; D gene uncertain. Deletions cut 2 bases from V and 1 base from J, with 6 bases between. The CDR3 totals 15 residues. From germline, CDR1 is SNHLY and CDR2 FYNNEI. This CDR3 reads CASSELGSGANVLTF. The CDR3 region has the DNA TGTGCCAGCAGTGAATTGGGGTCTGGGGCCAACGTCCTGACTTTC.

The V and J genes are TRBV21-1 and TRBJ1-5; TRBD1, the table's D call, was not compared with the DNA. TRBV21-1 is a pseudogene locus. This CDR3 contains 14 residues. The CDR3 reads CASSKDQEGQPQHF. As DNA, the CDR3 is TGTGCCAGCAGCAAAGATCAGGAAGGACAGCCCCAGCATTTT.

This chain connects TRBV6-5 to TRBJ2-3, with 7 bases that match TRBD1. Looked up from germline, CDR1 is MNHEY and CDR2 is SVGAGI. Germline trimming cut 6 bases from V and 0 bases from J; bases unmatched to any gene: 3. This CDR3 spans 14 amino acids. Here the CDR3 reads CASRNRGSTDTQYF. CDR3 nucleotide sequence: TGTGCCAGCAGGAACAGGGGTAGCACAGATACGCAGTATTTT.